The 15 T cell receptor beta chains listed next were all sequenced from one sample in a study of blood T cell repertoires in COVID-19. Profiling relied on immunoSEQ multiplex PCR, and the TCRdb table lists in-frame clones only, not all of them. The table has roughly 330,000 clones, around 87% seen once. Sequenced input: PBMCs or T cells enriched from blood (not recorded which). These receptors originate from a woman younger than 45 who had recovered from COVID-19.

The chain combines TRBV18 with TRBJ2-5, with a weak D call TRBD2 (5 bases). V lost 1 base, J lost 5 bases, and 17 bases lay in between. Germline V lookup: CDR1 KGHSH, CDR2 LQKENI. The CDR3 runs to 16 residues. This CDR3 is CASSPRGLSLGETQYF. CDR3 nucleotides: TGTGCCAGCTCACCACGCGGACTTTCCCTAGGGGAGACCCAGTACTTC.

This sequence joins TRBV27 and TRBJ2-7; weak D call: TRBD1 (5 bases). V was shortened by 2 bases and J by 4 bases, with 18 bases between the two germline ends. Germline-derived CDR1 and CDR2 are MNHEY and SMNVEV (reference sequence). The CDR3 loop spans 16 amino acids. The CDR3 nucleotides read TGTGCCAGCAGTTTACAGGGTTTTGGGGCGGTTTACGAGCAGTACTTC. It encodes CASSLQGFGAVYEQYF.

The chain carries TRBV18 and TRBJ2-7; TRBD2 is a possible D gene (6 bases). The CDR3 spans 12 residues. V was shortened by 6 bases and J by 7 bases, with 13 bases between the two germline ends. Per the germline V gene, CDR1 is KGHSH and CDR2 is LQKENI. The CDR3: CASSPAGREQYF. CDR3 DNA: TGTGCCAGCTCCCCGGCAGGGAGGGAGCAGTACTTC.

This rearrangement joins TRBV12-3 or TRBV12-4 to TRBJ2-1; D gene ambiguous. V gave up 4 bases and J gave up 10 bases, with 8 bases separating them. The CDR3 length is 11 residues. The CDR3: CASSSPREQFF. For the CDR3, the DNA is TGTGCCAGCAGTTCACCCAGGGAGCAGTTCTTC.

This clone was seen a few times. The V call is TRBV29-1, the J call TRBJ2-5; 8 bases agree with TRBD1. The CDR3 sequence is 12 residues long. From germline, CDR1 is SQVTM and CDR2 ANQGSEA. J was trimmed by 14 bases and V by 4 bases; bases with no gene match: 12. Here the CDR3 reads CSVGGTGETAYF. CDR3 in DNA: TGCAGCGTTGGGGGGACAGGTGAAACCGCTTACTTC. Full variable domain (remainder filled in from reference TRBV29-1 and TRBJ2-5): SAVISQKPSRDICQRGTSLTIQCQVDSQVTMMFWYRQQPGQSLTLIATANQGSEATYESGFVIDKFPISRPNLTFSTLTVSNMSPEDSSIYLCSVGGTGETAYFGPGTRLLVL.

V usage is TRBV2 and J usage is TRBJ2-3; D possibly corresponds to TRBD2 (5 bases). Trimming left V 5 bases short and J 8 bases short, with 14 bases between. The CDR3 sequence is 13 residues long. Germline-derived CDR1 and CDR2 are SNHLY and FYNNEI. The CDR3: CASSRELGPTQYF. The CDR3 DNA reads TGTGCCAGCAGTAGGGAGCTAGGACCTACGCAGTATTTT.

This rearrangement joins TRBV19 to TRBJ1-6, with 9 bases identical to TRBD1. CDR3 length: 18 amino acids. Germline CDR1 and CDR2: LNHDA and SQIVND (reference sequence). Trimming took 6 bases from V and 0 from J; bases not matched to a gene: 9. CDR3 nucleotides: TGTGCCAGTAGACCGGGACAGGGTGGATACTCCTATAATTCACCCCTCCACTTT. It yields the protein CASRPGQGGYSYNSPLHF. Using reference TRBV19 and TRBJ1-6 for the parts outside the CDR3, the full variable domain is DGGITQSPKYLFRKEGQNVTLSCEQNLNHDAMYWYRQDPGQGLRLIYYSQIVNDFQKGDIAEGYSVSREKKESFPLTVTSAQKNPTAFYLCASRPGQGGYSYNSPLHFGNGTRLTVT.

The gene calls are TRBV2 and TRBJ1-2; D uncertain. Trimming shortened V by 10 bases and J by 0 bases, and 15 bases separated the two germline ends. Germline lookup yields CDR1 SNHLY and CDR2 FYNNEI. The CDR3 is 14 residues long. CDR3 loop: CATHAQLPNYGYTF. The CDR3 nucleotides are TGTGCCACCCATGCACAGCTGCCTAACTATGGCTACACCTTC.

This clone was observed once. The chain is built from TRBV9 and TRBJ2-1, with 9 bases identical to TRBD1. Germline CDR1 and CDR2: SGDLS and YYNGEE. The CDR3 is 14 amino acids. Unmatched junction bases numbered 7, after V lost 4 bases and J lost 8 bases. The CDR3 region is CASSILQGADEQFF. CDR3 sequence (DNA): TGTGCCAGCAGCATCCTACAGGGGGCGGATGAGCAGTTCTTC.

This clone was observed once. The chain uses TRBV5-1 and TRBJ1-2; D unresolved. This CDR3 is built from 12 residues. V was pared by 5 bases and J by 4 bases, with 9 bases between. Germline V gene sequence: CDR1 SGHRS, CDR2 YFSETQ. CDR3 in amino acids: CASSGEGYGYTF. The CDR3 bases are TGCGCCAGCAGTGGGGAGGGCTATGGCTACACCTTC. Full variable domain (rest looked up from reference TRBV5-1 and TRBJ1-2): KAGVTQTPRYLIKTRGQQVTLSCSPISGHRSVSWYQQTPGQGLQFLFEYFSETQRNKGNFPGRFSGRQFSNSRSEMNVSTLELGDSALYLCASSGEGYGYTFGSGTRLTVV.

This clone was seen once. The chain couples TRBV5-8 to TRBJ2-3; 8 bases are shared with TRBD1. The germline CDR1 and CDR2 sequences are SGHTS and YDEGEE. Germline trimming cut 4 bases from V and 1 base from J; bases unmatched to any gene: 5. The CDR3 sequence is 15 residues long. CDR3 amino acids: CASSLGQGGTDTQYF. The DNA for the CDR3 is TGTGCCAGCAGCCTCGGACAGGGTGGCACAGATACGCAGTATTTT.

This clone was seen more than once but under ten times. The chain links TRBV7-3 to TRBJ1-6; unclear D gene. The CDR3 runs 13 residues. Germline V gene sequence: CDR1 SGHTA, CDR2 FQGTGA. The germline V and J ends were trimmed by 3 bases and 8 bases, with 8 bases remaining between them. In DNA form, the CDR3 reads TGTGCCAGCAGCTTGGAGAGAGATTCACCCCTCCACTTT. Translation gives CASSLERDSPLHF.

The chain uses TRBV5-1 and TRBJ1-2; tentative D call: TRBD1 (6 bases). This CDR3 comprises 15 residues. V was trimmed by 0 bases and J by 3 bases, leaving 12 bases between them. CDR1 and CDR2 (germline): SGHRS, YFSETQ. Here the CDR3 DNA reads TGCGCCAGCAGCTTGGGCACAGGGCTCCACTATGGCTACACCTTC. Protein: CASSLGTGLHYGYTF.

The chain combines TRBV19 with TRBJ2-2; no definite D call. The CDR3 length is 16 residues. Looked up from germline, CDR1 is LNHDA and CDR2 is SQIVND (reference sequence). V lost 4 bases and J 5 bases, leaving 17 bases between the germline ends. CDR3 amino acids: CASSTPWKSETGELFF. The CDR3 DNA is TGTGCCAGTAGTACCCCGTGGAAGTCGGAGACCGGGGAGCTGTTTTTT.

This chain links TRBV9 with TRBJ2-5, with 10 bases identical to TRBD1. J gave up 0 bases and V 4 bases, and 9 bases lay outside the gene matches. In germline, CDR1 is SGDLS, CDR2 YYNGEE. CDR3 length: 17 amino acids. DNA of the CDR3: TGTGCCAGCAGCTTGTATCCGGGACAGGGGTACCAAGAGACCCAGTACTTC. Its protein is CASSLYPGQGYQETQYF. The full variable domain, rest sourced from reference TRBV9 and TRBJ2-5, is DSGVTQTPKHLITATGQRVTLRCSPRSGDLSVYWYQQSLDQGLQFLIQYYNGEERAKGNILERFSAQQFPDLHSELNLSSLELGDSALYFCASSLYPGQGYQETQYFGPGTRLLVL.